This T cell receptor (beta chain) was profiled in a study of CD8+CD57+ T cells in acquired aplastic anemia. Study-level findings and limits: Shared by patients and controls, almost 30 CD8+ CDR3s were abundant in patients. CD8+ Simpson's diversity in patients was not significantly different from that in controls.

CD8+CD57+ cell expansion, shown by flow cytometry, had occurred in the patients selected for sequencing. Comment on this clonotype: Its antigen is as yet unknown.

Researchers used genomic DNA as the template to profile TCR beta VDJ and CDR3. TCRdb reanalysed the reads using MiXCR and keeps one entry per CDR3 protein. The sample has about 160,000 distinct CDR3 sequences, about 50% seen once. CDR3 length: 12 residues. Per germline, CDR1 ENHRY and CDR2 SYGVKD. Trimming took off 4 bases at V and 6 bases at J, with 9 bases between the two ends. Sequenced: sorted CD4+, CD8+, or CD8+CD57+ T cells (not recorded which) from PBMCs. The V call is TRBV10-3, the J call TRBJ1-1; TRBD1 might be the D (6 bases). The TCR originated in a human donor with aplastic anemia. CDR3 protein: CAISAGEAEAFF. The CDR3, as DNA: TGTGCCATCAGTGCAGGGGAGGCTGAAGCTTTCTTT.